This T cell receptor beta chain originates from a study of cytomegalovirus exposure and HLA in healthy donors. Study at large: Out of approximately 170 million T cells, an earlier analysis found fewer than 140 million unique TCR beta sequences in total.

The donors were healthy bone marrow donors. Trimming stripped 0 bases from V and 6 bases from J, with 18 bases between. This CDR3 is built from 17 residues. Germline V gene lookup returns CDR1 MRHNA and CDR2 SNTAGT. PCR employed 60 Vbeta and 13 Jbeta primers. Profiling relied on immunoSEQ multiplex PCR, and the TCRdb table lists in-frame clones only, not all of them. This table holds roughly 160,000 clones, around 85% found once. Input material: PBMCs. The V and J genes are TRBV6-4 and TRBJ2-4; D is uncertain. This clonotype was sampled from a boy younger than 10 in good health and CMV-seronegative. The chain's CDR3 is CASSDSKRSLSVNIQYF. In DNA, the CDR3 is TGTGCCAGCAGTGACTCGAAACGGAGCCTATCGGTAAACATTCAGTACTTC.